This TCR beta chain is from a study of response to subunit inactivated influenza vaccine. Points from the study as a whole: Authors suggested each seasonal influenza vaccination recruits few new T cells.

Trimming took 5 bases from V and 5 from J, leaving 21 bases between them. Germline-derived CDR1 and CDR2 are SEHNR and FQNEAQ (reference sequence). This CDR3 region has 16 residues. Worth noting for this clonotype: Its antigen is currently unknown.

TCRdb fed the RT-PCR reads into MiXCR, producing one record per CDR3 protein. The sample shows 600,000 to 850,000 distinct CDR3 sequences, around 15% of them seen only once. Sequencing used PBMCs from blood, obtained approximately 15 days before vaccination. This receptor was obtained from a man aged 50 to 59 who received an inactivated influenza vaccine. The chain carries TRBV7-9 and TRBJ1-1, with D unresolved. CDR3 bases: TGTGCCAGCAGCCCTCTCGACTCGGACTATCGGACTGAAGCTTTCTTT. Its translation: CASSPLDSDYRTEAFF.